The clone carrying this T cell receptor beta chain was seen only a few times. What it recognizes is unknown. This record comes from a study of T-cell memory formation after mild COVID-19. Study results and caveats: Second-wave clones with a day 37 peak had unconfirmed SARS-CoV-2 specificity. There were some responding clones in pre-infection memory, which suggested that cross-reactive memory had joined.

TCRdb fed the 5' RACE reads into MiXCR, producing one record per CDR3 protein. The table has some 320,000 distinct CDR3 sequences, more than 13% seen once. The material sequenced was PBMCs or a T cell subset sorted from them (not recorded which). This sequence originates from a man between 18 and 35 years old who had mild COVID-19 (a few samples of this study predate the infection). Cell type and time point are not known.

The CDR3 DNA reads TGTGCCAGCAGCTTAGTAGTGGCCCGGGCCCAGTACTTC. Translated: CASSLVVARAQYF. The chain has TRBV7-2 and TRBJ2-5; D is ambiguous. Between the trimmed V and J ends, which lost 1 base and 9 bases, there was a span of 12 bases. Per the germline V gene, CDR1 is SGHTA and CDR2 is FQGNSA. This CDR3 is built from 13 residues.